This TCR beta chain was identified during a study of CD4 T cell repertoires in COVID-19 (dated by TCRdb to 2020 to 2023). In terms of the full investigation: For cross-reactivity analysis, CFSE-low cells were expanded with IL-2 for approximately eleven days, then relabeled and restimulated with spike proteins from other coronaviruses. In COVID-19-recovered individuals, the study described naturally processed CD4+ T cell responses to SARS-CoV-2 spike and nucleoprotein and used TCR Vbeta sequencing to evaluate clonal composition. Subset-level TCR Vbeta repertoire analysis of SARS-CoV-2-reactive T cells was performed in a few recovered individuals. Broad study findings and their caveats: Several of the most expanded SARS-CoV-2-reactive clonotypes were present in two or all three memory subsets, which suggests intraclonal diversification. Between about 6.5 and 27% of SARS-CoV-2 clonotypes were also detected in SARS-CoV and/or HKU1 spike-stimulated secondary cultures, consistent with cross-reactivity.

The library was obtained by the immunoSEQ multiplex PCR assay. The paper's data handling went like this. The Chao-Jaccard similarity index and counts of shared clonotypes were used to quantify repertoire overlap between subsets. TCRdb's version of the immuneACCESS table is confined to in-frame rearrangements and falls short of the full clone set. An unresolved V gene accounts for under half of the shortfall where checked; the remainder is of unknown origin. V, J and clone size were drawn from that table, and D and trimming were deduced from the DNA. The sample table lists fewer than 100,000 clones, 83% of them with a count of one. Jointly, the top ten make up 0.45% to 0.7% of the sample. This clone came up once. Its binding antigen is unknown. Base qualities are not provided; no much larger clone lies one nucleotide away. The junction shows trimming of 7 bases on V and 6 bases on J, plus 19 bases between the germline ends. CDR3 length: 14 amino acids, cysteine to phenylalanine. Just CDR3 DNA is preserved here, 42 bases in frame from base 1. Looking up the germline V gene yields CDR1 MDHEN and CDR2 SYDVKM.

What this sample's time point label stands for: sample from a COVID-19-recovered individual after infection. Donors were patients who had recovered from mild-to-severe COVID-19. Uncultured memory T cell samples were subjected to sequencing directly after ex vivo isolation. From peripheral blood mononuclear cells, the researchers isolated CD4+ total memory, central memory, effector memory and circulating T follicular helper cells. This TCR derives from a human donor who had COVID-19. This specimen consisted of CD4+ T cells from peripheral blood, obtained after recovery from COVID-19. Recombination connected TRBV28 to TRBJ2-7, with the D gene possibly TRBD1 or TRBD2, each one fitting 6 bases. The CDR3 in this case is CASTWGAGRVEQYF. The DNA is as follows: TGTGCCAGCACCTGGGGGGCAGGCCGGGTCGAGCAGTACTTC.